This TCR beta chain derives from a study of T cell clones after liver transplantation. About the research overall: Without induction therapy, subjects received standard immunosuppression until 12-24 months post-transplant. Draws occurred before transplant, before withdrawal, and after complete or failed withdrawal.

Findings of the study overall: Rather than being deleted, graft donor-reactive T cells may have moved into the graft. A larger donor-reactive than third-party decline suggested partial antigen-specific deletion.

Turning to this clone: As yet, its antigen is unknown.

Here immunoSEQ multiplex PCR was the method, and the copy in TCRdb shows in-frame clones only, minus some. The sample has 35,000 to 45,000 clones; about 86% are singletons. The clonotype was recovered from a human patient who received a liver transplant. The graft donor may be the source of some T cells. Source: CD4+ T cells from blood, taken 24 months after liver transplant.

CDR3 residues: CASSQNRVKTQYF. In DNA, the CDR3 is TGCGCCAGCAGCCAAAACAGGGTCAAGACCCAGTACTTC. The chain employs TRBV4-3 and TRBJ2-5; maybe TRBD1 (6 bases). The germline V gene encodes CDR1 LGHNA and CDR2 YSLEER. The CDR3 length is 13 residues. V was clipped by 2 bases and J by 6 bases, with 10 bases between them.